The present T cell receptor (beta chain) was sequenced within a study of cytomegalovirus exposure and HLA in healthy donors. Findings and limits, study-wide: Indistinguishability led to the exclusion of some V segments, TRBV6-2 and TRBV6-3 included. Apart from CMV serostatus, no immune exposure information was available.

Primers for the PCR totalled 60 Vbeta and 13 Jbeta. Only in-frame clones appear in the TCRdb table, and some are missing; sequencing was by immunoSEQ multiplex PCR. The top ten hold 0.6% to 0.7% of the sample, which has approximately 220,000 clones, less than 85% seen once. In the case of this clone: The antigen is not known.

This CDR3 contains 17 residues. Trimming removed 9 bases from V and 5 bases from J; junction bases left unmatched: 20. CDR1 is WNHNN and CDR2 is SYGVQD in the germline V gene (reference sequence). The sequencing input was PBMCs. The chain joins TRBV10-1 to TRBJ2-7; TRBD1 matches 9 bases. The receptor's source is a man younger than 35 in good health and CMV-seronegative. CDR3: CARTFGQGPDRSDEQYF. Written as DNA, the CDR3 is TGCGCCAGGACGTTTGGACAGGGGCCGGATCGTAGCGACGAGCAGTACTTC.